This T cell receptor beta chain originates from a study of PD-1 blockade in classical Hodgkin lymphoma. This sample's time point: cycle 4 day 1 (C4D1), after five to seven weeks of nivolumab. Every patient was affected by relapse after autologous stem cell transplantation, while exposure to brentuximab vedotin was not uniform. Assay: immunoSEQ multiplex PCR; the TCRdb copy retains only in-frame clones and omits some. Altogether tens of thousands of clones are present, about 90% being singletons, with the ten largest covering about a tenth. Whole-study results and caveats: While CD8+ TCR diversity did not rise significantly by C4D1, CD4+ TCR diversity did. Reasons behind the repertoire differences stay unclear, perhaps disease activity or earlier therapy. Complete responders started with a diversity level that resembled newly diagnosed patients at baseline. After ASCT, patients who started nivolumab under 1 year later were excluded.

As for this clone: The target antigen is unknown.

Germline V gene lookup returns CDR1 LNHDA and CDR2 SQIVND (reference sequence). The CDR3 covers 12 residues. Trimming shortened V by 5 bases and J by 7 bases, and 8 bases separated the two germline ends. This chain connects TRBV19 to TRBJ1-4; D gene uncertain. This specimen was peripheral blood mononuclear cells (PBMCs), taken before the fourth cycle of nivolumab. The sequence was collected from a human donor with classical Hodgkin lymphoma. CDR3 DNA: TGTGCCAGTAGTGCCGCTGGTGAAAAACTGTTTTTT. Translating gives CASSAAGEKLFF.